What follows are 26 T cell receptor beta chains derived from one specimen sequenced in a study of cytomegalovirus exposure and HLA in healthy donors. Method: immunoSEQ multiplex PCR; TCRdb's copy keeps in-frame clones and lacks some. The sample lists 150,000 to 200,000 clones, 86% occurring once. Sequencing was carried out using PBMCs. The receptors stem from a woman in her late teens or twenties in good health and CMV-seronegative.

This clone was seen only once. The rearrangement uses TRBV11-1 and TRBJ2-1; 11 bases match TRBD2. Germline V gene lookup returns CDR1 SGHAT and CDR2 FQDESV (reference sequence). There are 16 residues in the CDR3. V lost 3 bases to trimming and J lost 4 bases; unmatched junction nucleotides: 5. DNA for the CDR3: TGTGCCAGCAGCTTCTCCCTAGCGGGGGGTTACAATGAGCAGTTCTTC. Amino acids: CASSFSLAGGYNEQFF.

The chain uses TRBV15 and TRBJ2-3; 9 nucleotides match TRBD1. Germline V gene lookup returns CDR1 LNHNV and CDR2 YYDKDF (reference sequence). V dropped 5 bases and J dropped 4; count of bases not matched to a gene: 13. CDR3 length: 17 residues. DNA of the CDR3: TGTGCCACCAGCGATGGAGTATTGGGACAGGGTCCAGATACGCAGTATTTT. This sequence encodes CATSDGVLGQGPDTQYF. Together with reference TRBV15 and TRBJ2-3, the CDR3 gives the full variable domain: DAMVIQNPRYQVTQFGKPVTLSCSQTLNHNVMYWYQQKSSQAPKLLFHYYDKDFNNEADTPDNFQSRRPNTSFCFLDIRSPGLGDTAMYLCATSDGVLGQGPDTQYFGPGTRLTVL.

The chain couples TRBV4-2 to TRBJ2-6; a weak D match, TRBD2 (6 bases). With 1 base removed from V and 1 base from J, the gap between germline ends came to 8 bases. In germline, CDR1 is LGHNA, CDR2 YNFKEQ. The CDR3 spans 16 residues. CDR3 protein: CASSQARGSGANVLTF. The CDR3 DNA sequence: TGTGCCAGCAGCCAAGCCCGGGGGTCTGGGGCCAACGTCCTGACTTTC.

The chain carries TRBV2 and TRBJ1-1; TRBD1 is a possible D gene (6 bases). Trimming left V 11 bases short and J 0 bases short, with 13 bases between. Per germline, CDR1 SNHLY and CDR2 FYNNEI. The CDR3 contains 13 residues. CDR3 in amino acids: CASTTGLNTEAFF. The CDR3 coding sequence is TGTGCCTCGACAACAGGGTTGAACACTGAAGCTTTCTTT. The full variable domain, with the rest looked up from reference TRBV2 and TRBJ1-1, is EPEVTQTPSHQVTQMGQEVILRCVPISNHLYFYWYRQILGQKVEFLVSFYNNEISEKSEIFDDQFSVERPDGSNFTLKIRSTKLEDSAMYFCASTTGLNTEAFFGQGTRLTVV.

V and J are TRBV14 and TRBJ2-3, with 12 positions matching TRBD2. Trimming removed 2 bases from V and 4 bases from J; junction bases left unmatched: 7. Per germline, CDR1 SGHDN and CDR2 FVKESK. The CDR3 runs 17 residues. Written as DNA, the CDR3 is TGTGCCAGCAGCCAACGGGGTACTAGCGGGAGGCCAGATACGCAGTATTTT. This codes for CASSQRGTSGRPDTQYF.

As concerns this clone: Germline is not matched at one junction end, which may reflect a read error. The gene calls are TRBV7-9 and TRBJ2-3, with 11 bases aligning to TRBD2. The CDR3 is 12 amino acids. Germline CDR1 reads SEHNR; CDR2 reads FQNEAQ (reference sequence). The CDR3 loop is CASSLPGLAAGF. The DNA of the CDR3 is TGTGCCAGCAGCCTTCCGGGACTAGCGGCAGGTTTT.

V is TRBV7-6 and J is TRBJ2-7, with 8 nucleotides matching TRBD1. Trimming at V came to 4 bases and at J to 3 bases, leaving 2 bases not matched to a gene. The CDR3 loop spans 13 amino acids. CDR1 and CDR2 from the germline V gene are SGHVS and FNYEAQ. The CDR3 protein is CASSSGGSYEQYF. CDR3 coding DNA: TGTGCCAGCAGCTCAGGGGGCAGCTACGAGCAGTACTTC.

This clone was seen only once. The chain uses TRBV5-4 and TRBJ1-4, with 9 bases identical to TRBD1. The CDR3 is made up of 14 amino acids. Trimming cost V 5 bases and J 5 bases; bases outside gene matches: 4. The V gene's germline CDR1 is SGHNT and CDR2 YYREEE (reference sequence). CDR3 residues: CASSPGTGNEKLFF. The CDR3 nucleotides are TGTGCCAGCAGTCCCGGGACAGGGAATGAAAAACTGTTTTTT.

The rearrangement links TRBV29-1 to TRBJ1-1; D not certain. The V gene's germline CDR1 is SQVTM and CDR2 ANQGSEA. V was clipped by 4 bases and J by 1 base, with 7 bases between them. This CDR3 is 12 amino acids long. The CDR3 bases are TGCAGCGTTGTGGGCACGAACACTGAAGCTTTCTTT. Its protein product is CSVVGTNTEAFF. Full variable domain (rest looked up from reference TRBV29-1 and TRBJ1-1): SAVISQKPSRDICQRGTSLTIQCQVDSQVTMMFWYRQQPGQSLTLIATANQGSEATYESGFVIDKFPISRPNLTFSTLTVSNMSPEDSSIYLCSVVGTNTEAFFGQGTRLTVV.

The CDR3 coding sequence is TGTGCCAGCAGCTTCCGTAGGGACAACACAAGACAGTACTTC. Protein: CASSFRRDNTRQYF. The V and J genes are TRBV11-2 and TRBJ2-7; a possible D gene is TRBD1 (6 bases). The ends were cut back, 3 bases at V and 10 bases at J, with 19 bases in the middle. Germline V gives CDR1 SGHAT, CDR2 FQNNGV. CDR3 size: 14 residues.

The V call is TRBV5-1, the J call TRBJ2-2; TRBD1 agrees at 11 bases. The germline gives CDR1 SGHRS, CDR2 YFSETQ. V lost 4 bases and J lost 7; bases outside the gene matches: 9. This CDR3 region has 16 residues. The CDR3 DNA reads TGCGCCAGCAGCCCGGGACAGGGGGAACCAAGCGGGGAGCTGTTTTTT. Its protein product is CASSPGQGEPSGELFF.

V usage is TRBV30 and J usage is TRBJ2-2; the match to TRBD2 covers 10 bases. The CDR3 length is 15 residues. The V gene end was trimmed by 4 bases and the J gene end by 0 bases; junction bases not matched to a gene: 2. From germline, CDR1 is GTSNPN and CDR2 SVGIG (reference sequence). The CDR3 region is CAWTSGGPNTGELFF. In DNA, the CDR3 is TGTGCCTGGACTAGCGGGGGACCGAACACCGGGGAGCTGTTTTTT.

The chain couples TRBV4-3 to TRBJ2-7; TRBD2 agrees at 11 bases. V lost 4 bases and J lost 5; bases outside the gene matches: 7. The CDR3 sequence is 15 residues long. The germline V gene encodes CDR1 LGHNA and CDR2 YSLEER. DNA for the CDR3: TGCGCCAGCAGCCTCCGACTAGCGGGATGGAACGAGCAGTACTTC. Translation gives CASSLRLAGWNEQYF.

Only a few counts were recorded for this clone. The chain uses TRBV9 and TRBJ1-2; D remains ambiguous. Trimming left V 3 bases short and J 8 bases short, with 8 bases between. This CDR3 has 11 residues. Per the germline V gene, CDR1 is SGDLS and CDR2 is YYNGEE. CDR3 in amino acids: CASSALGGYTF. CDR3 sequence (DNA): TGTGCCAGCAGCGCCCTCGGGGGCTACACCTTC.

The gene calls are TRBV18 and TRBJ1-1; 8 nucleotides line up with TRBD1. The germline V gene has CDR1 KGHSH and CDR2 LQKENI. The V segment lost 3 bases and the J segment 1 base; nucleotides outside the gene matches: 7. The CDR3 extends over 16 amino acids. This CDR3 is CASSPGRGTGNTEAFF. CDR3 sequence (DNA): TGTGCCAGCTCACCGGGTCGAGGGACAGGGAACACTGAAGCTTTCTTT.

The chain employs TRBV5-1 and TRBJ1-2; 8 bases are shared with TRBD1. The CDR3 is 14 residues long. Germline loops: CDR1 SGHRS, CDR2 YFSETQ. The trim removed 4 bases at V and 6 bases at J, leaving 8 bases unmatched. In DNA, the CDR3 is TGCGCCAGCAGCCCAGGACAGGGCCGAGATGGCTACACCTTC. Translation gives CASSPGQGRDGYTF.

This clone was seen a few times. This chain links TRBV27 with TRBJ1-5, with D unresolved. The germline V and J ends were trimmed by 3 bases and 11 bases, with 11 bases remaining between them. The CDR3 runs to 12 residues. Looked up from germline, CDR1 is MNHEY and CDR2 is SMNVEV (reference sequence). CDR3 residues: CASSFNGKAQHF. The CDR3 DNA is TGTGCCAGCAGTTTCAACGGGAAGGCCCAGCATTTT.

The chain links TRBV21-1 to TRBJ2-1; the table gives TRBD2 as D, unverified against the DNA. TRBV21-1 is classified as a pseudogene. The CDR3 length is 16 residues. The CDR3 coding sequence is TGTGCCAGCAGACCCTCCTCTACTTTCTCCTACAATGAGCAGTTCTTC. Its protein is CASRPSSTFSYNEQFF.

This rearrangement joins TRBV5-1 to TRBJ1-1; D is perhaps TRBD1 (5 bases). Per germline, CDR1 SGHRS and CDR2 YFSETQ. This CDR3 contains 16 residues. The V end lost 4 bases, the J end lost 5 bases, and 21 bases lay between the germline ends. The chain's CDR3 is CASSQFPRTKGTEAFF. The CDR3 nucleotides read TGCGCCAGCAGCCAATTCCCCAGGACAAAGGGGACTGAAGCTTTCTTT.

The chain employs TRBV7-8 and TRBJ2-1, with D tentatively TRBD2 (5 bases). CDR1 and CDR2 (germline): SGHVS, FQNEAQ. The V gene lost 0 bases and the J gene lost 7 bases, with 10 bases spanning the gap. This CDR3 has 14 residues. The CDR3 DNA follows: TGTGCCAGCAGCTTAGCGCGCACTAGTAATGAGCAGTTCTTC. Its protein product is CASSLARTSNEQFF.

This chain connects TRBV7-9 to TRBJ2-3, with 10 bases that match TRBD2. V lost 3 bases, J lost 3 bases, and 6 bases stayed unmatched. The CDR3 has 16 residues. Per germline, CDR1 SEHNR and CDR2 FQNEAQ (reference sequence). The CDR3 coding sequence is TGTGCCAGCAGCTTGACTAGCGGGCGCCCGACAGATACGCAGTATTTT. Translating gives CASSLTSGRPTDTQYF. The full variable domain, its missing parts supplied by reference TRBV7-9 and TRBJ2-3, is DTGVSQNPRHKITKRGQNVTFRCDPISEHNRLYWYRQTLGQGPEFLTYFQNEAQLEKSRLLSDRFSAERPKGSFSTLEIQRTEQGDSAMYLCASSLTSGRPTDTQYFGPGTRLTVL.

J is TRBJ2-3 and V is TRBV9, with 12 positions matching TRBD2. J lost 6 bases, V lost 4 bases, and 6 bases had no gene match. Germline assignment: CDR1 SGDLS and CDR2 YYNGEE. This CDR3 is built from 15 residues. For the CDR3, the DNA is TGTGCCAGCAGCTCTCTAGCGGGGGGGCGGGATACGCAGTATTTT. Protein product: CASSSLAGGRDTQYF.

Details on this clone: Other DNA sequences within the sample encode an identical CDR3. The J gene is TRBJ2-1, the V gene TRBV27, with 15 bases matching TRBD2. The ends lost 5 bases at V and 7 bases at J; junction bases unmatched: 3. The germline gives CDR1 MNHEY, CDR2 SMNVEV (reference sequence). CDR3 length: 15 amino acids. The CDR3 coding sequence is TGTGCCAGCAGTGGACTAGCGGGGGGGCGGAATGAGCAGTTCTTC. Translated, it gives CASSGLAGGRNEQFF.

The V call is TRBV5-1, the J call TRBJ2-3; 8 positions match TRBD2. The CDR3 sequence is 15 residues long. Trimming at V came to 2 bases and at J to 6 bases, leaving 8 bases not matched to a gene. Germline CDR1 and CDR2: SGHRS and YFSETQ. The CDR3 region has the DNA TGCGCCAGCAGCTTAATAGCGGGGACGGTGGATACGCAGTATTTT. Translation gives CASSLIAGTVDTQYF. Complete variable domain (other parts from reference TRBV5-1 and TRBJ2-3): KAGVTQTPRYLIKTRGQQVTLSCSPISGHRSVSWYQQTPGQGLQFLFEYFSETQRNKGNFPGRFSGRQFSNSRSEMNVSTLELGDSALYLCASSLIAGTVDTQYFGPGTRLTVL.

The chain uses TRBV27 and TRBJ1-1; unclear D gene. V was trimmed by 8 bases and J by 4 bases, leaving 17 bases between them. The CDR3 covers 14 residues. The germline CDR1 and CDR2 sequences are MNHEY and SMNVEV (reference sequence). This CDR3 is CASGTKEVSTEAFF. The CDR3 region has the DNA TGTGCCAGCGGTACCAAAGAGGTCAGCACTGAAGCTTTCTTT.

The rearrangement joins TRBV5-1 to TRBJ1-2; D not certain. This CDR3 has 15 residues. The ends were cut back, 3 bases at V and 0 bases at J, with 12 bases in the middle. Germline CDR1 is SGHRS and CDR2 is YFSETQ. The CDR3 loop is CASSWSGSTNYGYTF. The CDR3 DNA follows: TGCGCCAGCAGCTGGTCAGGATCTACTAACTATGGCTACACCTTC.